A single sample is the source of the 18 T cell receptor beta chains below, sequenced in a study of OX40 agonist ivuxolimab in advanced cancers. Profiled with immunoSEQ multiplex PCR; TCRdb holds only in-frame clones, not every one. The profile shows over 40,000 clones, around 87% of them singletons. The material was CD4+ or CD8+ T cells sorted from blood, obtained in a trial of the OX40 agonist ivuxolimab. These receptors came from an adult with an advanced solid tumor such as melanoma, head and neck, liver or kidney cancer.

The V and J genes are TRBV6-5 and TRBJ2-4; D is possibly TRBD1 (6 bases). Germline CDR1 and CDR2: MNHEY and SVGAGI. V was shortened by 7 bases and J by 3 bases, with 13 bases between the two germline ends. The CDR3 runs 14 residues. CDR3 DNA: TGTGCCAGCACCCGATCAGGGGACAAAAACATTCAGTACTTC. Amino acid sequence: CASTRSGDKNIQYF.

The chain joins TRBV5-8 to TRBJ1-3; D is unclear. The germline CDR1 and CDR2 sequences are SGHTS and YDEGEE. Trimming left V 4 bases short and J 2 bases short, with 10 bases between. The CDR3 totals 14 residues. CDR3 region: CASSTSGTGNTIYF. CDR3 nucleotides: TGTGCCAGCAGCACCTCGGGGACTGGAAACACCATATATTTT.

In DNA form, the CDR3 reads TGTGCCTGGAGCGTAGGAGGTGGCTACACCTTC. This codes for CAWSVGGGYTF. The gene calls are TRBV30 and TRBJ1-2; no reliable D call. Trimming removed 3 bases from V and 7 bases from J, with 9 bases in between. The germline V gene encodes CDR1 GTSNPN and CDR2 SVGIG (reference sequence). The CDR3 covers 11 residues.

The chain links TRBV5-1 to TRBJ2-7; 7 bases agree with TRBD1. There are 15 residues in the CDR3. The trim removed 6 bases at V and 0 bases at J, leaving 9 bases unmatched. Germline V gives CDR1 SGHRS, CDR2 YFSETQ. The CDR3 coding sequence is TGCGCCAGCAAAATTGGGGGACAGTACTCCTACGAGCAGTACTTC. Protein: CASKIGGQYSYEQYF.

The gene calls are TRBV5-4 and TRBJ2-1; a possible D gene is TRBD2 (5 bases). Germline CDR1 reads SGHNT; CDR2 reads YYREEE (reference sequence). V shed 2 bases and J shed 4 bases, with 13 bases lying between them. CDR3 length: 15 amino acids. CDR3 nucleotide sequence: TGTGCCAGCAGCTTCCGGGGAGAGCGGTACAATGAGCAGTTCTTC. Its translation is CASSFRGERYNEQFF.

This clone appeared a single time. As DNA, the CDR3 is TGTGCCAGCAGCTTAGGTCGGGGCTCCTACGAGCAGTACTTC. Encoded protein: CASSLGRGSYEQYF. V gene TRBV11-3 combines with J gene TRBJ2-7, with D perhaps TRBD2 (5 bases). This CDR3 contains 14 residues. CDR1 and CDR2 from the germline V gene are SGHNT and YENEEA. V was shortened by 1 base and J by 0 bases, with 7 bases between the two germline ends.

This chain links TRBV5-6 with TRBJ1-4; D is undetermined. V was cut by 4 bases and J by 4 bases, with 11 bases left in between. Germline V CDR1 and CDR2: SGHDT, YYEEEE. CDR3 size: 14 residues. CDR3 nucleotides: TGTGCCAGCAGCGTCGGGTTTTATAATGAAAAACTGTTTTTT. Its translation: CASSVGFYNEKLFF.

The CDR3: CASSLVAGGGYEQYF. The DNA of the CDR3 is TGTGCCAGCAGTTTAGTAGCGGGAGGTGGGTACGAGCAGTACTTC. The V and J genes are TRBV27 and TRBJ2-7; 10 nucleotides agree with TRBD2. V gave up 2 bases and J gave up 4 bases; unmatched junction bases: 5. Germline V gene sequence: CDR1 MNHEY, CDR2 SMNVEV (reference sequence). The CDR3 runs 15 residues.

The chain recombines TRBV9 with TRBJ2-2; 7 bases line up with TRBD2. The length of the CDR3 is 14 residues. V trimming: 3 bases; J trimming: 8 bases; junction bases outside the gene matches: 7. In germline, CDR1 is SGDLS, CDR2 YYNGEE. The DNA of the CDR3 is TGTGCCAGCAGCGGGGAGGGTCAGGCGGGGGAGCTGTTTTTT. Amino acids: CASSGEGQAGELFF.

CDR3 sequence reads: CASRTTSRGTQYF. The CDR3 DNA sequence: TGTGCCAGCAGGACTACTAGCAGGGGGACCCAGTACTTC. This sequence joins TRBV6-6 and TRBJ2-5; either TRBD1 or TRBD2 may fit D (6 bases each). The ends were cut back, 6 bases at V and 7 bases at J, with 15 bases in the middle. The CDR3 runs to 13 residues. CDR1 and CDR2 (germline): MNHNY, SVGAGI (reference sequence).

This rearrangement joins TRBV7-2 to TRBJ2-1, with 11 bases lining up with TRBD2. The CDR3 is 16 residues long. CDR1 and CDR2 from the germline V gene are SGHTA and FQGNSA. After removal of 6 bases from V and 6 bases from J, the junction contained 10 bases not matched to a gene. CDR3 nucleotides: TGTGCCAGCAGTTTGACCGGGACTAGCGGATTCAATGAGCAGTTCTTC. This gives the protein CASSLTGTSGFNEQFF.

The rearrangement joins TRBV12-5 to TRBJ1-4; 8 nucleotides match TRBD1. Unmatched junction bases numbered 7, after V lost 1 base and J lost 6 bases. Germline CDR1 LGHNT, CDR2 FRNRAP. The CDR3 spans 16 residues. CDR3 DNA: TGTGCTAGTGGTTTGGGACAGGGGTCACCCTATGAAAAACTGTTTTTT. Translation: CASGLGQGSPYEKLFF. The entire variable domain, with the rest obtained from reference TRBV12-5 and TRBJ1-4, is as follows: DARVTQTPRHKVTEMGQEVTMRCQPILGHNTVFWYRQTMMQGLELLAYFRNRAPLDDSGMPKDRFSAEMPDATLATLKIQPSEPRDSAVYFCASGLGQGSPYEKLFFGSGTQLSVL.

This clone was found once. The V gene is TRBV6-5, the J gene TRBJ2-7; TRBD1 matches 9 bases. The CDR3 is made up of 13 amino acids. V was clipped by 5 bases and J by 10 bases; unmatched bases: 9. In germline, CDR1 is MNHEY, CDR2 SVGAGI. CDR3 DNA sequence: TGTGCCAGCAGTGGCCCGACAGGGGGGATACAGTACTTC. Its protein product is CASSGPTGGIQYF.

This clone was seen just once. The rearrangement uses TRBV5-6 and TRBJ1-1; no clear D gene. The CDR3 runs to 14 residues. V lost 1 base to trimming and J lost 1 base, with 8 bases between them. The germline CDR1 and CDR2 sequences are SGHDT and YYEEEE. The CDR3 sequence: CASSLIHRNTEAFF. The CDR3 coding sequence is TGTGCCAGCAGCTTGATACACCGGAACACTGAAGCTTTCTTT.

This chain uses TRBV19 with TRBJ1-5; D gene unclear. The germline V and J ends were trimmed by 3 bases and 5 bases, with 8 bases remaining between them. CDR3 length: 13 residues. Germline V CDR1 and CDR2: LNHDA, SQIVND (reference sequence). Written as DNA, the CDR3 is TGTGCCAGTAGTATTGAGGGCGATCAGCCCCAGCATTTT. Its translation: CASSIEGDQPQHF.

The rearrangement links TRBV13 to TRBJ1-2, with 11 bases matching TRBD1. The CDR3 has 14 residues. Germline CDR1 PRHDT, CDR2 FYEKMQ (reference sequence). Trimming took 5 bases from V and 5 from J; bases not matched to a gene: 4. In DNA, the CDR3 is TGTGCCAGCAGCACCGGACAGGGGGCTTATGGCTACACCTTC. Translated: CASSTGQGAYGYTF. The whole variable domain, remainder taken from reference TRBV13 and TRBJ1-2, is AAGVIQSPRHLIKEKRETATLKCYPIPRHDTVYWYQQGPGQDPQFLISFYEKMQSDKGSIPDRFSAQQFSDYHSELNMSSLELGDSALYFCASSTGQGAYGYTFGSGTRLTVV.

This clone was seen a single time. The V gene is TRBV7-8, the J gene TRBJ2-7; D gene uncertain. V shed 5 bases and J shed 2 bases, with 16 bases lying between them. Germline values: CDR1 SGHVS, CDR2 FQNEAQ. The CDR3 has 15 amino acids. For the CDR3, the DNA is TGTGCCAGCAGCGCGCGCCGGGCCCCCCCCTACGAGCAGTACTTC. This encodes CASSARRAPPYEQYF.

V usage is TRBV27 and J usage is TRBJ2-5, with 9 bases aligning to TRBD2. CDR3 length equals 15 residues. The germline CDR1 and CDR2 sequences are MNHEY and SMNVEV (reference sequence). With V trimmed by 5 bases and J by 1 base, 5 bases remained unmatched. The CDR3 nucleotides are TGTGCCAGCAGTGATGGACTAGCGCCCCAAGAGACCCAGTACTTC. This codes for CASSDGLAPQETQYF.